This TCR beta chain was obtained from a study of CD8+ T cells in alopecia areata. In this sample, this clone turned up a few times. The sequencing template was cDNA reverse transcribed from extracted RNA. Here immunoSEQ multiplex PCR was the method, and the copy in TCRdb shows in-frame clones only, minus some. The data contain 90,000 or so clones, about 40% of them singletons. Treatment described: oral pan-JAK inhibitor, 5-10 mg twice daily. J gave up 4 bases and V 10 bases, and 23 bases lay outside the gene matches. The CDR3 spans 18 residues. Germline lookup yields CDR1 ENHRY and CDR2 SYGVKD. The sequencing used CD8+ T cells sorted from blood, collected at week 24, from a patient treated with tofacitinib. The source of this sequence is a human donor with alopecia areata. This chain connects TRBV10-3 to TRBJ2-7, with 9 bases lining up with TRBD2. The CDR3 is CASSVRVAGAWGSYEQYF. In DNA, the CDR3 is TGTGCCAGCAGCGTGCGGGTAGCGGGAGCGTGGGGATCGTACGAGCAGTACTTC.